This T cell receptor (beta chain) was identified in a study of regulatory T cells in long-lasting Graves disease. Time point described: persistent/refractory GD, antithyroid drugs over 5 years with positive TRAb. The TCR library was prepared using RNA isolated from PBMCs. This clonotype was counted between two and nine times. The antigen is not known. The ends were cut back, 6 bases at V and 5 bases at J, with 10 bases in the middle. Germline V gives CDR1 SEHNR, CDR2 FQNEAQ (reference sequence). The CDR3 covers 13 residues. Study-level points and caveats: Among samples with persistent disease, TRBV28, TRBJ1-2 and TRBJ2-5 were favored. New patients shared 970 or so public clonotypes, and persistent patients shared more, with 2,500 to 3,000.

Researchers made TCR beta libraries by using iRepertoire HTBI primers and running Arm-PCR on CDR3 regions. In TCRdb, the multiplex PCR reads were re-called with MiXCR into one record per CDR3 protein. The sample has roughly 400,000 distinct CDR3 sequences, around 20% seen once. The chain combines TRBV7-9 with TRBJ1-4; no reliable D call. The sequencing here drew on peripheral blood mononuclear cells (PBMCs), taken when the disease was refractory, from a patient treated with antithyroid drugs. The source is a female donor with Graves disease. The CDR3 sequence: CASRSDPNEKLFF. CDR3 DNA sequence: TGTGCCAGCAGGTCAGACCCAAATGAAAAACTGTTTTTT.